The next 26 T cell receptor beta chains were all read from a single sample in a study of CD8 T cells in ankylosing spondylitis. TCRdb fed the 5' RACE reads into MiXCR, producing one record per CDR3 protein. The sample lists around 99,000 distinct CDR3 sequences; roughly 8.8% were seen once. Material for sequencing was blood, either unsorted or a sorted T cell fraction (not recorded which). The receptors stem from a male donor with ankylosing spondylitis or in good health (not recorded which).

This clonotype came up many times. This chain uses TRBV9 with TRBJ2-1, with a tentative D call TRBD1 (6 bases). V lost 2 bases to trimming and J lost 0 bases, with 12 bases between them. Germline V gene sequence: CDR1 SGDLS, CDR2 YYNGEE. CDR3 size: 16 residues. DNA of the CDR3: TGTGCCAGCAGCGTGGACAGTTACCGCTCCTACAATGAGCAGTTCTTC. It is translated as CASSVDSYRSYNEQFF.

This clonotype was recorded many times. The chain recombines TRBV5-1 with TRBJ2-7, with unresolved D. Trimming pared 8 bases from V and 4 bases from J, leaving 19 bases between. Germline CDR1 SGHRS, CDR2 YFSETQ. CDR3 length: 14 residues. In DNA form, the CDR3 reads TGCGCCAGTAATCCTGATGGGATCTTGTACGAGCAGTACTTC. Translation gives CASNPDGILYEQYF.

This clonotype was recorded at least ten times. CDR3 DNA sequence: TGCAGTGCTAGAGATCACGGTGGAGCCACTGAAGCTTTCTTT. Its translation is CSARDHGGATEAFF. The chain couples TRBV20-1 to TRBJ1-1; unclear D gene. CDR1 and CDR2 from the germline V gene are DFQATT and SNEGSKA (reference sequence). The CDR3 runs 14 residues. V dropped 0 bases and J dropped 4 bases, with 12 bases sitting between them.

The table lists this clonotype with many counts. The chain carries TRBV5-1 and TRBJ2-1; weak D call: TRBD2 (6 bases). Germline lookup yields CDR1 SGHRS and CDR2 YFSETQ. This CDR3 contains 16 residues. Trimming shortened V by 1 base and J by 1 base, and 12 bases separated the two germline ends. DNA for the CDR3: TGCGCCAGCAGCTTGTGGTTCGGGACTTCCTACAATGAGCAGTTCTTC. It yields the protein CASSLWFGTSYNEQFF.

This clonotype occurred many times. The rearrangement uses TRBV3-1 and TRBJ1-1; no firm D call. The CDR3 loop spans 15 amino acids. V was clipped by 2 bases and J by 1 base, with 11 bases between them. Germline-derived CDR1 and CDR2 are LGHDT and YNNKEL (reference sequence). The DNA of the CDR3 is TGTGCCAGCAGCCAATCGTTGGCTGCGAACACTGAAGCTTTCTTT. Its protein product is CASSQSLAANTEAFF.

Many counts were recorded for this clonotype. The rearrangement links TRBV2 to TRBJ2-2; no clear D. The length of the CDR3 is 14 residues. The ends were cut back, 6 bases at V and 1 base at J, with 9 bases in the middle. Germline CDR1 reads SNHLY; CDR2 reads FYNNEI. The CDR3 protein is CASSPSRNTGELFF. CDR3 nucleotides: TGTGCCAGCAGCCCCAGCAGGAACACCGGGGAGCTGTTTTTT.

In regard to this clonotype: A junction boundary mismatches the germline segment, possibly from a read error. V is TRBV19 and J is TRBJ2-2; D gene ambiguous. CDR3 length: 13 residues. The germline V gene encodes CDR1 LNHDA and CDR2 SQIVND (reference sequence). CDR3 in amino acids: CAGSIVSGGELFF. Here the CDR3 DNA reads TGTGCCGGTAGTATAGTATCGGGCGGGGAGCTGTTTTTT.

In its sample, this clonotype was seen many times. This chain links TRBV5-4 with TRBJ2-6; D might be TRBD1 (8 bases). With 1 base removed from V and 1 base from J, the gap between germline ends came to 18 bases. The V gene's germline CDR1 is SGHNT and CDR2 YYREEE (reference sequence). The CDR3 is 19 residues long. DNA for the CDR3: TGTGCCAGCAGCTTGTTCGGGAGGCAGGGGGCTTCTGGGGCCAACGTCCTGACTTTC. Translated: CASSLFGRQGASGANVLTF.

This clonotype was picked up many times. The chain uses TRBV7-6 and TRBJ1-2; D unresolved. The CDR3 consists of 12 residues. Trimming stripped 4 bases from V and 3 bases from J, with 6 bases between. The germline CDR1 and CDR2 sequences are SGHVS and FNYEAQ. The CDR3 DNA reads TGTGCCAGCAGCTACGGGGACTATGGCTACACCTTC. It yields the protein CASSYGDYGYTF. Full variable domain (remainder filled in from reference TRBV7-6 and TRBJ1-2): GAGVSQSPRYKVTKRGQDVALRCDPISGHVSLYWYRQALGQGPEFLTYFNYEAQQDKSGLPNDRFSAERPEGSISTLTIQRTEQRDSAMYRCASSYGDYGYTFGSGTRLTVV.

This clonotype came up many times. The rearrangement joins TRBV12-3 or TRBV12-4 to TRBJ2-5, with a weak D call TRBD2 (5 bases). There are 13 residues in the CDR3. Between the trimmed V and J ends, which lost 6 bases and 5 bases, there was a span of 13 bases. As DNA, the CDR3 is TGTGCCAGCAGCGCCGGGGAGAGGGAGACCCAGTACTTC. Protein sequence: CASSAGERETQYF.

This clonotype was seen ten or more times. The V and J genes are TRBV12-3 or TRBV12-4 and TRBJ2-3; D gene unclear. The V and J ends lost 3 bases and 2 bases respectively, with 9 bases between them. The CDR3 contains 14 residues. The CDR3 DNA follows: TGTGCCAGCAGTTTGGCTGGGTACACAGATACGCAGTATTTT. It yields the protein CASSLAGYTDTQYF.

In its sample, this clonotype was seen many times. The genes are TRBV9 and TRBJ2-1; 11 bases fit TRBD2. The trim removed 5 bases at V and 8 bases at J, leaving 9 bases unmatched. CDR3 length: 15 residues. Germline assignment: CDR1 SGDLS and CDR2 YYNGEE. The CDR3 loop reads CASSLAGGPSDEQFF. The CDR3 DNA is TGTGCCAGCAGTTTAGCGGGGGGGCCATCAGATGAGCAGTTCTTC.

This clonotype was detected many times. This chain connects TRBV29-1 to TRBJ2-2; D is uncertain. V gave up 2 bases and J gave up 5 bases, with 15 bases separating them. CDR1 and CDR2 from the germline V gene are SQVTM and ANQGSEA. The CDR3 totals 15 residues. In DNA, the CDR3 is TGCAGCGTTGAAAGATCGGCCGGCGGAACCGGGGAGCTGTTTTTT. Translating it yields CSVERSAGGTGELFF.

This clonotype came up many times. CDR3 bases: TGTGCCAGCAGTGCCCGGGAATCTGGAAACACCATATATTTT. Translation: CASSARESGNTIYF. The chain combines TRBV25-1 with TRBJ1-3; D remains unclear. V lost 4 bases and J 1 base, leaving 8 bases between the germline ends. Germline V gives CDR1 MGHDK, CDR2 SYGVNS. The CDR3 consists of 14 residues.

This clonotype was seen repeatedly, ten times or more. The chain couples TRBV5-5 to TRBJ1-5; D remains unclear. Germline V gene sequence: CDR1 SGHKS, CDR2 YYEKEE (reference sequence). The CDR3 length is 15 residues. With 1 base removed from V and 4 bases from J, the gap between germline ends came to 12 bases. The CDR3 DNA follows: TGTGCCAGCAGCTTGTCCCCGCAATCGAATCAGCCCCAGCATTTT. Translating gives CASSLSPQSNQPQHF.

In its sample, this clonotype was seen many times. The rearrangement links TRBV20-1 to TRBJ2-1; D not resolved. V gave up 7 bases and J gave up 7 bases, with 14 bases separating them. Germline loops: CDR1 DFQATT, CDR2 SNEGSKA (reference sequence). This CDR3 is 12 amino acids long. CDR3 amino acids: CSVPEFGNEQFF. The CDR3 DNA reads as TGCAGTGTGCCGGAGTTCGGGAATGAGCAGTTCTTC.

This clonotype appeared many times. J is TRBJ1-2 and V is TRBV6-1, with TRBD1 as a possible D gene (5 bases). The length of the CDR3 is 13 residues. V was trimmed by 8 bases and J by 0 bases, leaving 10 bases between them. CDR1 is MNHNS, CDR2 SASEGT, per germline. The CDR3 nucleotides read TGTGCCAGCTCGCGACAGTCTAACTATGGCTACACCTTC. This sequence encodes CASSRQSNYGYTF.

This clonotype was counted a few times. This sequence joins TRBV2 and TRBJ1-3; D perhaps matches TRBD1 (5 bases). Germline CDR1 SNHLY, CDR2 FYNNEI. The CDR3 consists of 14 residues. Trimming left V 4 bases short and J 10 bases short, with 17 bases between. CDR3 in DNA: TGTGCCAGCAGTGGCGAGGGGCGTGTAAGGACCATATATTTT. Protein: CASSGEGRVRTIYF.

This clonotype has at least ten counts. The J gene is TRBJ1-1, the V gene TRBV5-4, with D unresolved. Deletions cut 4 bases from V and 2 bases from J, with 6 bases between. The CDR3 contains 12 residues. CDR1 is SGHNT and CDR2 is YYREEE in the germline V gene (reference sequence). In DNA form, the CDR3 reads TGTGCCAGCAGCCCGGATAACACTGAAGCTTTCTTT. Residues: CASSPDNTEAFF.

This clonotype was recorded at least ten times. This sequence joins TRBV25-1 and TRBJ1-1; D might be TRBD1 (5 bases). Between the trimmed V and J ends, which lost 6 bases and 1 base, there was a span of 9 bases. The CDR3 is made up of 13 amino acids. Germline V CDR1 and CDR2: MGHDK, SYGVNS. The CDR3 nucleotides read TGTGCCAGCAGAGACAGAAGGAACACTGAAGCTTTCTTT. As protein: CASRDRRNTEAFF.

This clonotype has at least ten counts. The chain uses TRBV12-3 or TRBV12-4 and TRBJ1-2; D gene ambiguous. V gave up 5 bases and J gave up 7 bases, with 17 bases separating them. The CDR3 extends over 14 amino acids. The CDR3 here is CASSPQSLLGGYTF. The DNA for the CDR3 is TGTGCCAGCAGTCCTCAGTCATTGCTTGGTGGCTACACCTTC.

This clonotype was counted at least ten times. The V and J genes are TRBV10-3 and TRBJ2-5, with D possibly matching TRBD2 (6 bases). Trimming stripped 3 bases from V and 7 bases from J, with 15 bases between. CDR3 size: 14 residues. Germline V gene data show CDR1 as ENHRY and CDR2 as SYGVKD. The CDR3 DNA reads TGTGCCATCAGTGAATCGGCGGGACGAGTGACCCAGTACTTC. Translating gives CAISESAGRVTQYF.

This clonotype was detected many times. This chain links TRBV5-1 with TRBJ2-1, with D perhaps matching TRBD2 (5 bases). V was shortened by 4 bases and J by 6 bases, with 14 bases between the two germline ends. The germline CDR1 and CDR2 sequences are SGHRS and YFSETQ. The CDR3 has 14 residues. The CDR3 region is CASSPGSTTNEQFF. CDR3 sequence (DNA): TGCGCCAGCAGCCCTGGATCGACTACCAATGAGCAGTTCTTC.

V and J are TRBV7-9 and TRBJ2-7; no reliable D call. Trimming took off 6 bases at V and 0 bases at J, with 12 bases between the two ends. The CDR3 extends over 14 amino acids. CDR1 is SEHNR and CDR2 is FQNEAQ in the germline V gene (reference sequence). The DNA of the CDR3 is TGTGCCAGCAGTCGACCCATCAGCTCCTACGAGCAGTACTTC. It codes for CASSRPISSYEQYF. The whole variable domain, filled in from reference TRBV7-9 and TRBJ2-7, reads DTGVSQNPRHKITKRGQNVTFRCDPISEHNRLYWYRQTLGQGPEFLTYFQNEAQLEKSRLLSDRFSAERPKGSFSTLEIQRTEQGDSAMYLCASSRPISSYEQYFGPGTRLTVT.

The V gene is TRBV30, the J gene TRBJ2-1; possibly TRBD1 for D (5 bases). V lost 5 bases and J 1 base, leaving 12 bases between the germline ends. Germline V gene data show CDR1 as GTSNPN and CDR2 as SVGIG (reference sequence). The CDR3 consists of 14 residues. CDR3 amino acids: CAWCSGLSYNEQFF. CDR3 nucleotides: TGTGCCTGGTGTTCAGGGTTATCCTACAATGAGCAGTTCTTC.

Many counts were recorded for this clonotype. This sequence joins TRBV28 and TRBJ2-1, with 11 bases identical to TRBD2. Trimming removed 3 bases from V and 10 bases from J; junction bases left unmatched: 5. CDR1 is MDHEN, CDR2 SYDVKM, per germline. The CDR3 has 14 residues. The CDR3 reads CASSFLAGGTEQFF. The CDR3 nucleotides are TGTGCCAGCAGTTTTCTAGCGGGGGGAACGGAGCAGTTCTTC.